The 28 T cell receptor beta chains presented below share a single source sample, sequenced in a study of T cells in women clearing cervical HPV infection. Measured with immunoSEQ multiplex PCR; TCRdb has only the in-frame clones, and not every one. The sample's table shows about 37,000 clones. Sequencing was performed on blood buffy coat. These TCRs come from a woman aged 18-69 years with a cervical HPV16 infection that either progressed to CIN3+ or cleared (not recorded which).

For this clone: The CDR3 end lies 3 residues beyond the end of the read and is filled in from the germline J gene. The chain has TRBV29-1 and TRBJ2-3; no reliable D call. Germline V lookup: CDR1 SQVTM, CDR2 ANQGSEA. V lost 4 bases, J lost 6 bases, and 11 bases lay in between. The CDR3 has 12 residues. Incomplete CDR3 DNA: TGCAGCGTTGTCGCTAATTCCGATACG. This encodes CSVVANSDT. The entire CDR3 is CSVVANSDTQYF.

Comments on this clone: The read terminates 3 residues before the CDR3 end, so the remaining end is supplied by the germline J gene. The genes are TRBV20-1 and TRBJ2-3; 9 positions agree with TRBD1. CDR1 and CDR2 from the germline V gene are DFQATT and SNEGSKA (reference sequence). The CDR3 spans 15 residues. The V segment lost 6 bases and the J segment 3 bases; nucleotides outside the gene matches: 10. The CDR3 sequence: CSANPGTGWTDTQYF. The sequenced part of the CDR3 DNA is TGCAGTGCCAATCCGGGGACAGGGTGGACAGATACG.

Of note for this clone: The read gets to within 3 residues of the CDR3 end, and the germline J gene fills in the rest. This rearrangement joins TRBV19 to TRBJ1-1; TRBD1 is a possible D gene (5 bases). Germline V gives CDR1 LNHDA, CDR2 SQIVND (reference sequence). This CDR3 comprises 13 residues. V lost 3 bases to trimming and J lost 4 bases, with 9 bases between them. The part of the CDR3 DNA that was read is TGTGCCAGTAGTATCATAGGGGCCACTGAA. Translated: CASSIIGATE. The full CDR3 sequence reads CASSIIGATEAFF. Full variable domain (rest looked up from reference TRBV19 and TRBJ1-1): DGGITQSPKYLFRKEGQNVTLSCEQNLNHDAMYWYRQDPGQGLRLIYYSQIVNDFQKGDIAEGYSVSREKKESFPLTVTSAQKNPTAFYLCASSIIGATEAFFGQGTRLTVV.

Note on this clone: Read data end 3 residues before the CDR3 end; the end is taken from the germline J gene. This chain uses TRBV5-1 with TRBJ2-5; 9 nucleotides align to TRBD1. There are 15 residues in the CDR3. Germline lookup yields CDR1 SGHRS and CDR2 YFSETQ. V dropped 4 bases and J dropped 6; count of bases not matched to a gene: 10. CDR3 sequence: CASSPDRGVRKTQYF. CDR3 DNA (partial): TGCGCCAGCAGCCCGGACAGGGGTGTAAGGAAGACC.

With respect to this clone: The CDR3 end is not reached by the read, which stops 3 residues before it; the germline J gene fills it in. The rearrangement joins TRBV7-9 to TRBJ1-2; a weak D match, TRBD1 (6 bases). CDR1 and CDR2 (germline): SEHNR, FQNEAQ (reference sequence). V was pared by 5 bases and J by 7 bases, with 20 bases between. This CDR3 has 15 residues. CDR3 DNA (partial): TGTGCCAGCAGCGGAAGCCGGGACACCAGCGGTGGC. It codes for CASSGSRDTSGG. The CDR3 as a whole reads CASSGSRDTSGGYTF.

As for this clone: The missing CDR3 end, 3 residues past where the read stops, is filled in from the germline J gene. The rearrangement joins TRBV7-2 to TRBJ1-4; no reliable D call. Germline assignment: CDR1 SGHTA and CDR2 FQGNSA. CDR3 length: 14 residues. This chain's CDR3 is CASSTTPPNSPLFF. The part of the CDR3 DNA that was read is TGTGCCAGCAGCACGACACCACCTAATTCACCA.

Note on this clone: The read finishes 3 residues shy of the CDR3 end, and the germline J gene is used to complete it. V is TRBV19 and J is TRBJ2-2; TRBD2 is a possible D gene (5 bases). This CDR3 has 20 residues. Germline V gene lookup returns CDR1 LNHDA and CDR2 SQIVND (reference sequence). CDR3 amino acids: CASSMGVWTRGLATNEKLFF. CDR3 DNA, as far as it was read: TGTGCCAGTAGTATGGGTGTCTGGACCCGGGGTTTAGCAACTAATGAAAAG.

To note about this clone: The junction departs from the called germline gene at one end, perhaps through a read error. Read sequence stops 3 residues before the CDR3 end, and the germline J gene provides the missing end. The same CDR3 can be traced to other DNA sequences in this sample. This chain joins TRBV19 and TRBJ1-3; tentatively, D is TRBD1 (6 bases). The CDR3 runs to 15 residues. The V gene's germline CDR1 is LNHDA and CDR2 SQIVND (reference sequence). The CDR3 loop reads CASRNDRSSGNTIYF. CDR3 bases read: TGTGCCAGTAGAAACGACAGGAGCTCTGGAAACACA. Full variable domain (rest looked up from reference TRBV19 and TRBJ1-3): DGGITQSPKYLFRKEGQNVTLSCEQNLNHDAMYWYRQDPGQGLRLIYYSQIVNDFQKGDIAEGYSVSREKKESFPLTVTSAQKNPTAFYLCASRNDRSSGNTIYFGEGSWLTVV.

Comments on this clone: The read terminates 3 residues before the CDR3 end, so the remaining end is supplied by the germline J gene. V and J are TRBV20-1 and TRBJ2-7, with D maybe TRBD2 (5 bases). Trimming shortened V by 0 bases and J by 2 bases, and 8 bases separated the two germline ends. The CDR3 contains 13 residues. Per the germline V gene, CDR1 is DFQATT and CDR2 is SNEGSKA (reference sequence). The sequenced CDR3 bases are TGCAGTGCTAGAGAAGCGGCGGCCTACGAG. Translation gives CSAREAAAYE. The CDR3, in full, reads CSAREAAAYEQYF.

Turning to this clone: Compared with germline, one end of the junction differs, possibly owing to a read error. Read sequence stops 3 residues before the CDR3 end, and the germline J gene provides the missing end. This sample includes further DNA sequences coding for the same CDR3. The rearrangement joins TRBV10-3 to TRBJ1-3, with a weak D call TRBD1 (5 bases). This CDR3 has 15 residues. The germline V gene encodes CDR1 ENHRY and CDR2 SYGVKD. CDR3 DNA, as far as it was read: TGTGCCATCGGGGCAGGGCACTTCTCTGGAAACACT. The encoded protein is CAIGAGHFSGNT. The full CDR3 protein is CAIGAGHFSGNTIYF.

As concerns this clone: The CDR3 is cut off 3 residues early in the read; its end comes from the germline J gene. This chain joins TRBV9 and TRBJ2-4; either TRBD1 or TRBD2 may supply D (5 bases each). Germline V gives CDR1 SGDLS, CDR2 YYNGEE. V lost 0 bases and J lost 6, with 16 bases in between. The CDR3 contains 16 residues. The CDR3 DNA, read in part, is TGTGCCAGCAGCGTAGGGGTAGGGGAGACGGGAAACATT. Amino acids: CASSVGVGETGNI. The whole CDR3 protein reads CASSVGVGETGNIQYF.

In regard to this clone: The sequence runs out 3 residues before the end of the CDR3; the remainder is reconstructed from the germline J gene. This chain uses TRBV18 with TRBJ2-1, with 9 nucleotides matching TRBD1. V was pared by 1 base and J by 8 bases, with 9 bases of the junction left unmatched. From germline, CDR1 is KGHSH and CDR2 LQKENI. The CDR3 totals 16 residues. The part of the CDR3 DNA that was read is TGTGCCAGCTCACCACGAGAGGACAGGGGCCGTTATGAG. Residues: CASSPREDRGRYE. In full, the CDR3 reads CASSPREDRGRYEQFF.

About this clone: The read ends 3 residues early relative to the CDR3; the germline J gene fills the gap. V gene TRBV6-1 combines with J gene TRBJ2-1, with D hard to call. The ends were cut back, 4 bases at V and 6 bases at J, with 16 bases in the middle. In germline, CDR1 is MNHNS, CDR2 SASEGT. The CDR3 covers 15 residues. The CDR3 spells CASSGELILGNEQFF. CDR3 DNA, as far as it was read: TGTGCCAGCAGTGGAGAACTGATACTTGGCAATGAG.

As to this clone: The DNA ends 3 residues before the CDR3 does, and the rest of the CDR3 is filled in from the germline J gene. The chain combines TRBV20-1 with TRBJ2-1; 7 bases are a match to TRBD2. This CDR3 comprises 14 residues. Germline trimming cut 5 bases from V and 5 bases from J; bases unmatched to any gene: 9. The germline CDR1 and CDR2 sequences are DFQATT and SNEGSKA (reference sequence). The CDR3 spells CSALRGTTNNEQFF. CDR3 DNA, as far as it was read: TGCAGTGCTCTTCGTGGGACTACCAACAATGAG.

Concerning this clone itself: The read falls 3 residues short of the CDR3 end, and the missing part is taken from the germline J gene. The V call is TRBV7-8, the J call TRBJ2-2; no firm D call. Trimming removed 1 base from V and 4 bases from J, with 13 bases in between. The CDR3 is made up of 16 amino acids. Germline V gene sequence: CDR1 SGHVS, CDR2 FQNEAQ. The CDR3 sequence: CASSLVDDTSTGELFF. Partial CDR3 DNA: TGTGCCAGCAGCTTAGTTGATGACACGAGCACCGGGGAG.

To note about this clone: The sequenced fragment ends 3 residues before the CDR3 boundary, so the rest is inferred from the germline J gene. This chain connects TRBV12-3 or TRBV12-4 to TRBJ2-1; 16 bases are a match to TRBD2. The CDR3 sequence is 15 residues long. V lost 5 bases and J lost 8; bases outside the gene matches: 3. The CDR3 sequence: CASSLGLAGGYEQFF. The part of the CDR3 DNA that was read is TGTGCCAGCAGTCTGGGACTAGCGGGGGGGTATGAG.

On this clone: With the read ending 3 residues before the CDR3 end, the germline J gene is used to fill in that end. The chain employs TRBV2 and TRBJ2-7; a possible D gene is TRBD2 (6 bases). This CDR3 contains 15 residues. CDR1 SNHLY and CDR2 FYNNEI come from the germline V gene. Trimming cost V 4 bases and J 4 bases, with 17 bases left between them. CDR3 sequence: CASSGMVTRQYEQYF. The part of the CDR3 DNA that was read is TGTGCCAGCAGTGGGATGGTGACTAGGCAATACGAG. Based on the CDR3 plus reference TRBV2 and TRBJ2-7, the full variable domain is EPEVTQTPSHQVTQMGQEVILRCVPISNHLYFYWYRQILGQKVEFLVSFYNNEISEKSEIFDDQFSVERPDGSNFTLKIRSTKLEDSAMYFCASSGMVTRQYEQYFGPGTRLTVT.

For this clone: The CDR3 extends 3 residues past the end of the read, so its final part is completed from the germline J gene. The chain couples TRBV19 to TRBJ1-1; the D is unclear. Germline CDR1 reads LNHDA; CDR2 reads SQIVND (reference sequence). The CDR3 is 12 residues long. Trimming took 3 bases from V and 7 from J, leaving 9 bases between them. CDR3 sequence: CASSIGLGEAFF. The DNA read from the CDR3 is TGTGCCAGTAGTATCGGTCTCGGTGAA.

Of note for this clone: The read is 3 residues too short to cover the CDR3 end, so that end is filled in from the germline J gene. The rearrangement joins TRBV10-3 to TRBJ2-7; 10 bases line up with TRBD1. The CDR3 has 15 residues. Per the germline V gene, CDR1 is ENHRY and CDR2 is SYGVKD. V lost 6 bases, J lost 4 bases, and 9 bases stayed unmatched. CDR3 DNA (partial): TGTGCCATCAGCCCCGGACAGGGGGTACTTTACGAG. Translation gives CAISPGQGVLYE. The CDR3 reads in full as CAISPGQGVLYEQYF.

With respect to this clone: Read sequence stops 3 residues before the CDR3 end, and the germline J gene provides the missing end. The chain couples TRBV4-1 to TRBJ1-6; TRBD1 matches 7 bases. J gave up 6 bases and V 4 bases, and 9 bases lay outside the gene matches. CDR1 and CDR2 from the germline V gene are MGHRA and YSYEKL. The CDR3 is 16 amino acids. The CDR3 protein is CASSRDPGTANSPLHF. The part of the CDR3 DNA that was read is TGCGCCAGCAGCCGAGACCCCGGGACAGCTAATTCACCC.

With regard to this clone: The read ends 3 residues early relative to the CDR3; the germline J gene fills the gap. This chain links TRBV19 with TRBJ1-3, with D perhaps matching TRBD1 (5 bases). Germline V gene lookup returns CDR1 LNHDA and CDR2 SQIVND (reference sequence). CDR3 length: 18 amino acids. V lost 3 bases and J lost 0, with 18 bases in between. CDR3: CASSMSQGLLSSGNTIYF. The CDR3 DNA, read in part, is TGTGCCAGTAGTATGAGCCAGGGCCTTCTCTCCTCTGGAAACACC.

As concerns this clone: Read coverage stops 3 residues before the CDR3 terminus; the germline J gene supplies the remainder. The chain couples TRBV2 to TRBJ1-2, with 11 positions matching TRBD1. Germline CDR1 is SNHLY and CDR2 is FYNNEI. CDR3 size: 14 residues. V trimming: 9 bases; J trimming: 6 bases; junction bases outside the gene matches: 9. The part of the CDR3 DNA that was read is TGTGCCAGTCGGACAGGGGGCGGCGGTCATGGC. Protein: CASRTGGGGHG. In full, the CDR3 is CASRTGGGGHGYTF.

With regard to this clone: Coverage ceases 3 residues before the CDR3 finishes, and the germline J gene fills in the end. The J gene is TRBJ2-3, the V gene TRBV20-1, with unresolved D. The V gene's germline CDR1 is DFQATT and CDR2 SNEGSKA (reference sequence). Trimming pared 1 base from V and 7 bases from J, leaving 12 bases between. CDR3 length: 13 amino acids. CDR3 bases read: TGCAGTGCTAGAGTGTTAGGGTCCAATACG. Protein: CSARVLGSNT. The full CDR3 sequence reads CSARVLGSNTQYF.

To note about this clone: The observed sequence ends 3 residues before the CDR3 terminus, with the missing tail filled in from the germline J gene. V is TRBV12-3 or TRBV12-4 and J is TRBJ1-6, with D perhaps TRBD1 (6 bases). V was pared by 4 bases and J by 7 bases, with 11 bases between. There are 14 residues in the CDR3. The CDR3 spells CASSWTERNSPLHF. The CDR3 bases that were read are TGTGCCAGCAGTTGGACAGAGCGGAATTCACCC.

In the case of this clone: Read sequence stops 3 residues before the CDR3 end, and the germline J gene provides the missing end. This sequence joins TRBV10-3 and TRBJ1-1; 8 bases align to TRBD1. Germline V lookup: CDR1 ENHRY, CDR2 SYGVKD. The CDR3 has 15 residues. V was clipped by 4 bases and J by 1 base; unmatched bases: 5. The CDR3 loop is CAISVATGANTEAFF. The covered CDR3 bases are TGTGCCATCAGTGTGGCGACAGGGGCGAACACTGAA.

About this clone itself: The read terminates 3 residues before the CDR3 end, so the remaining end is supplied by the germline J gene. The rearrangement links TRBV18 to TRBJ2-4; weak D call: TRBD1 (6 bases). CDR1 is KGHSH, CDR2 LQKENI, per germline. This CDR3 spans 13 amino acids. The covered CDR3 bases are TGTGCCAGCTCACCGGTACAGGGACATGGT. It yields the protein CASSPVQGHG. The whole CDR3 sequence is CASSPVQGHGQYF. The complete variable domain, with remaining parts taken from reference TRBV18 and TRBJ2-4, reads NAGVMQNPRHLVRRRGQEARLRCSPMKGHSHVYWYRQLPEEGLKFMVYLQKENIIDESGMPKERFSAEFPKEGPSILRIQQVVRGDSAAYFCASSPVQGHGQYFGAGTRLSVL.

With regard to this clone: The CDR3 goes on 3 residues after the read ends, and that part is filled in from the germline J gene. The V gene is TRBV18, the J gene TRBJ1-4, with D hard to call. Looked up from germline, CDR1 is KGHSH and CDR2 is LQKENI. Trimming took off 6 bases at V and 3 bases at J, with 14 bases between the two ends. The CDR3 loop spans 15 amino acids. The covered CDR3 bases are TGTGCCAGCTCCTCGTCGGGGTCCTCTAATGAAAAA. Encoded protein: CASSSSGSSNEK. The full CDR3 is CASSSSGSSNEKLFF.

Concerning this clone: The CDR3 is cut off 3 residues early in the read; its end comes from the germline J gene. This sequence joins TRBV2 and TRBJ2-1; D uncertain. The CDR3 has 11 amino acids. In germline, CDR1 is SNHLY, CDR2 FYNNEI. V gave up 7 bases and J gave up 4 bases, with 5 bases separating them. The CDR3 spells CASIMYNEQFF. The CDR3 bases that were read are TGTGCCAGCATTATGTACAATGAG.